The clone carrying this T cell receptor beta chain has a single count. This record comes from a study of control samples from healthy donors and cancer patients. The V end lost 7 bases, the J end lost 3 bases, and 9 bases lay between the germline ends. The CDR3 consists of 12 residues. Germline-derived CDR1 and CDR2 are ENHRY and SYGVKD. Sequenced by immunoSEQ multiplex PCR; TCRdb stores in-frame clones only, minus some. The repertoire holds 130,000 or so clones, approximately 90% seen once, with about 3.4% in the top ten. J is TRBJ1-1 and V is TRBV10-3, with D perhaps TRBD1 (6 bases). Sequencing was carried out using blood. This receptor was taken from a man aged 50 or older in good health. The CDR3 is CAIKKGDTEAFF. The CDR3 nucleotides are TGTGCCATCAAGAAGGGGGACACTGAAGCTTTCTTT.